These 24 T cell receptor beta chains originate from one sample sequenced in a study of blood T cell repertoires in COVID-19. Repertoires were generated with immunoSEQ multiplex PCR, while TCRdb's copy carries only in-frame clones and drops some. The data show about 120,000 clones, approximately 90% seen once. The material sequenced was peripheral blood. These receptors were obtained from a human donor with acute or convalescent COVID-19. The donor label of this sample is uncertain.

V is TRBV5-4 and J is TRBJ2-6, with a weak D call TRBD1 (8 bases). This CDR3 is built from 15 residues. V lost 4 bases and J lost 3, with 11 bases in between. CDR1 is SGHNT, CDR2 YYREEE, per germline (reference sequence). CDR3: CASSHRGGGANVLTF. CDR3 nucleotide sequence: TGTGCCAGCAGCCACAGGGGGGGTGGGGCCAACGTCCTGACTTTC. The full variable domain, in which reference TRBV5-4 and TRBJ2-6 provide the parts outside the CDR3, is ETGVTQSPTHLIKTRGQQVTLRCSSQSGHNTVSWYQQALGQGPQFIFQYYREEENGRGNFPPRFSGLQFPNYSSELNVNALELDDSALYLCASSHRGGGANVLTFGAGSRLTVL.

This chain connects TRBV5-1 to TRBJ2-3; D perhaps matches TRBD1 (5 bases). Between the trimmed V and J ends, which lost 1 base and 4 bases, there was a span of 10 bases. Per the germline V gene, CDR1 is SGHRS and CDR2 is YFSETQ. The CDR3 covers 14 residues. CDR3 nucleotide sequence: TGCGCCAGCAGCTTGCCAGGGCGCGCAGATACGCAGTATTTT. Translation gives CASSLPGRADTQYF.

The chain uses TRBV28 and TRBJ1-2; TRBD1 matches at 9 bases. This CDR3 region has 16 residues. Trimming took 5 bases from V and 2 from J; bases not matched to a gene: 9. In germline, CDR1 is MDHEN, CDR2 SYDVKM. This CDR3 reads CASSPKGTGWNYGYTF. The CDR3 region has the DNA TGTGCCAGCAGTCCTAAGGGGACAGGGTGGAACTATGGCTACACCTTC.

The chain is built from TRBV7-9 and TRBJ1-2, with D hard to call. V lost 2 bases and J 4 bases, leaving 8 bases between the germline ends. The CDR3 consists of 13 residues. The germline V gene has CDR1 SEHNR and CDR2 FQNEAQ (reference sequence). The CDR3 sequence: CASSLPGGYGYTF. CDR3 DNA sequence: TGTGCCAGCAGCTTACCCGGTGGCTATGGCTACACCTTC. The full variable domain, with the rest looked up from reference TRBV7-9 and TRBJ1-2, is DTGVSQNPRHKITKRGQNVTFRCDPISEHNRLYWYRQTLGQGPEFLTYFQNEAQLEKSRLLSDRFSAERPKGSFSTLEIQRTEQGDSAMYLCASSLPGGYGYTFGSGTRLTVV.

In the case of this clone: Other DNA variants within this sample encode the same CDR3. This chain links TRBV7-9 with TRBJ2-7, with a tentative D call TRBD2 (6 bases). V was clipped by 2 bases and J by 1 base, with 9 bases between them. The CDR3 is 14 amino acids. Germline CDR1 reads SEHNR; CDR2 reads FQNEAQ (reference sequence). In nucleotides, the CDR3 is TGTGCCAGCAGCTTAACGGGGGATTCCTACGAGCAGTACTTC. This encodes CASSLTGDSYEQYF. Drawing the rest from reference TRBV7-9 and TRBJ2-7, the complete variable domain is DTGVSQNPRHKITKRGQNVTFRCDPISEHNRLYWYRQTLGQGPEFLTYFQNEAQLEKSRLLSDRFSAERPKGSFSTLEIQRTEQGDSAMYLCASSLTGDSYEQYFGPGTRLTVT.

The CDR3 nucleotides are TGCGCCAGCAGTAGACTAGCAAAGGGGGAGCTGTTTTTT. Protein product: CASSRLAKGELFF. V is TRBV5-1 and J is TRBJ2-2; 7 positions agree with TRBD2. J lost 8 bases, V lost 5 bases, and 6 bases had no gene match. The CDR3 has 13 residues. Germline loops: CDR1 SGHRS, CDR2 YFSETQ.

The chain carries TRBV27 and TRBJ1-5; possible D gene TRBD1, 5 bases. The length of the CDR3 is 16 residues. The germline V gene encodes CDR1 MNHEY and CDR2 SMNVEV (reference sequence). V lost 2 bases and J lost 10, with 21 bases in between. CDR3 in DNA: TGTGCCAGCAGTTTAAAAGTGGGGAGGGGTTCTCTTCCCCAGCATTTT. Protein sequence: CASSLKVGRGSLPQHF.

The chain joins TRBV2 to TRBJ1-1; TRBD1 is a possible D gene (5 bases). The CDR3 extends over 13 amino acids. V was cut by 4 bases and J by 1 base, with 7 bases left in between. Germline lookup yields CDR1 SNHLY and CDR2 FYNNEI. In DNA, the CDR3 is TGTGCCAGCAGTGGACAGACGAACACTGAAGCTTTCTTT. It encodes CASSGQTNTEAFF. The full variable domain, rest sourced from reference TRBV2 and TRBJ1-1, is EPEVTQTPSHQVTQMGQEVILRCVPISNHLYFYWYRQILGQKVEFLVSFYNNEISEKSEIFDDQFSVERPDGSNFTLKIRSTKLEDSAMYFCASSGQTNTEAFFGQGTRLTVV.

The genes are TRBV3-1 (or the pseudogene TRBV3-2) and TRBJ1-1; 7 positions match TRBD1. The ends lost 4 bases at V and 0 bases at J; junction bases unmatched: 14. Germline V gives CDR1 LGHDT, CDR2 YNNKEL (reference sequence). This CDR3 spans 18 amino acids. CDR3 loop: CASSPRGPQGLLNTEAFF. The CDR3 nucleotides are TGTGCCAGCAGCCCAAGGGGGCCACAGGGGCTCCTGAACACTGAAGCTTTCTTT.

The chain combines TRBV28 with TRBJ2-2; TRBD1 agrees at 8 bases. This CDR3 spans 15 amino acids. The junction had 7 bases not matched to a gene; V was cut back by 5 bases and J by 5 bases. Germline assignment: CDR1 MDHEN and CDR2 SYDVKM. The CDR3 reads CASSDRGRWTGELFF. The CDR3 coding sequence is TGTGCCAGCAGTGACAGGGGAAGATGGACCGGGGAGCTGTTTTTT.

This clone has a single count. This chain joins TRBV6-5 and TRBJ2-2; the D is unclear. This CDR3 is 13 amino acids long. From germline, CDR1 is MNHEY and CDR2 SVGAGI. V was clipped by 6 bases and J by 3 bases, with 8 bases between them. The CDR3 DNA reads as TGTGCCAGCAGAGCCGGGTACACCGGGGAGCTGTTTTTT. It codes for CASRAGYTGELFF.

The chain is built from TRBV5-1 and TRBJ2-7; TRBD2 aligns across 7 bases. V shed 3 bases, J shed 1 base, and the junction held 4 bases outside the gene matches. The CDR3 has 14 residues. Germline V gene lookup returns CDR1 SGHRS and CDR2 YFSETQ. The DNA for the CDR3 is TGCGCCAGCAGCTCGGGGGGAAAGTCCTACGAGCAGTACTTC. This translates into CASSSGGKSYEQYF.

The CDR3 reads CASSYGRTGELFF. In DNA, the CDR3 is TGTGCCAGCAGTTACGGGAGGACCGGGGAGCTGTTTTTT. This chain links TRBV6-6 with TRBJ2-2; tentative D call: TRBD2 (6 bases). Germline CDR1 and CDR2: MNHNY and SVGAGI (reference sequence). Trimming shortened V by 2 bases and J by 5 bases, and 6 bases separated the two germline ends. The CDR3 is made up of 13 amino acids.

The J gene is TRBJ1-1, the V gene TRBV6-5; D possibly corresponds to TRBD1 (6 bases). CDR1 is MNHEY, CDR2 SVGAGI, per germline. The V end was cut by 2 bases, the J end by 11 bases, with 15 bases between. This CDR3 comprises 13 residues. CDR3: CASSYGRGQMAFF. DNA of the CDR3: TGTGCCAGCAGTTACGGGCGGGGGCAAATGGCTTTCTTT.

DNA of the CDR3: TGTGCCAGCAGCCCGCAGGGGACTGGAAACACCATATATTTT. Translated: CASSPQGTGNTIYF. The chain joins TRBV3-1 (or the pseudogene TRBV3-2) to TRBJ1-3; D is possibly TRBD1 (6 bases). Germline CDR1 reads LGHDT; CDR2 reads YNNKEL (reference sequence). The CDR3 sequence is 14 residues long. V lost 4 bases to trimming and J lost 2 bases, with 9 bases between them.

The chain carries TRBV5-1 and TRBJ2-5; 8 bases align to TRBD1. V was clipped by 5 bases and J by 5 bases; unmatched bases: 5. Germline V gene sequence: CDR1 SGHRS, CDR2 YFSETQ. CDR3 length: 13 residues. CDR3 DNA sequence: TGCGCCAGCAGTCGGCAGGGGGCGGAGACCCAGTACTTC. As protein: CASSRQGAETQYF.

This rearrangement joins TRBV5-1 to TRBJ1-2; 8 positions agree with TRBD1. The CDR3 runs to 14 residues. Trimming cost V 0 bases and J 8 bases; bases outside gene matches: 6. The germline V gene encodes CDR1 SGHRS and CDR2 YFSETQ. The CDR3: CASSLGGQGNGYTF. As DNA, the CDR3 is TGCGCCAGCAGCTTGGGTGGACAGGGTAACGGCTACACCTTC.

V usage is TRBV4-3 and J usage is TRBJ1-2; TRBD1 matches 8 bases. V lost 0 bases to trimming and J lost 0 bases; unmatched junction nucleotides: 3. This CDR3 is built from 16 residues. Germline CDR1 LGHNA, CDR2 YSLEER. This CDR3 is CASSQDRDRSNYGYTF. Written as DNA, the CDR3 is TGCGCCAGCAGCCAAGACCGGGACAGGTCTAACTATGGCTACACCTTC.

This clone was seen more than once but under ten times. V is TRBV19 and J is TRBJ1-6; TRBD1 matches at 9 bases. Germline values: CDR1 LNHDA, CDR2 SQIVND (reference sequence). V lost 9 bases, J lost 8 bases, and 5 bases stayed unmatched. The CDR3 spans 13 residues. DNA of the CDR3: TGTGCCAGCCGGGACAGGGAATATTCACCCCTCCACTTT. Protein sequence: CASRDREYSPLHF.

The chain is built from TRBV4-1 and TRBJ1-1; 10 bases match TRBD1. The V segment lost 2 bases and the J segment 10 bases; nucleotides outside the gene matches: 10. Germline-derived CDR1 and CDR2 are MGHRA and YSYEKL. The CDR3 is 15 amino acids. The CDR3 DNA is TGCGCCAGCAGCCAACCGGGACAGGGGTCCCCCGGAGCTTTCTTT. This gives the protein CASSQPGQGSPGAFF.

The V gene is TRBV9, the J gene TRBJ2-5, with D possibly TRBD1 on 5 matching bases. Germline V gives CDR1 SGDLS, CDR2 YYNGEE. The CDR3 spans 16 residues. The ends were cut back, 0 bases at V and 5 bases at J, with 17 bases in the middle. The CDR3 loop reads CASSVAAGLAGETQYF. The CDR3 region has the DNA TGTGCCAGCAGCGTAGCGGCAGGGTTGGCAGGGGAGACCCAGTACTTC.

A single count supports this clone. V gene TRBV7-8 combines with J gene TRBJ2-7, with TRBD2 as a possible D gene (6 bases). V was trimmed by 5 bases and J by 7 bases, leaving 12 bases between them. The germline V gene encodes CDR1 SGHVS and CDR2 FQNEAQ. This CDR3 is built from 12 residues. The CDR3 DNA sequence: TGTGCCAGCAGCCAACTAAGCGGGGAGCAGTACTTC. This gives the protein CASSQLSGEQYF.

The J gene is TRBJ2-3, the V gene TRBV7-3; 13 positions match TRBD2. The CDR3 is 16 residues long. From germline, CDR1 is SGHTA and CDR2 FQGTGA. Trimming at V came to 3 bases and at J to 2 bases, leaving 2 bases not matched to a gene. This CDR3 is CASSLGLAGYTDTQYF. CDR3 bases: TGTGCCAGCAGCTTGGGACTAGCGGGGTACACAGATACGCAGTATTTT.

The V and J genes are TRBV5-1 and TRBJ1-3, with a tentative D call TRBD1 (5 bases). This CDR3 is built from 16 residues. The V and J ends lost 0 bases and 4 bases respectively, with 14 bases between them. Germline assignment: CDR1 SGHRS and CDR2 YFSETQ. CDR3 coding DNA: TGCGCCAGCAGCTTGGCAGGGTCCAGGACGGGAAACACCATATATTTT. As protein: CASSLAGSRTGNTIYF.